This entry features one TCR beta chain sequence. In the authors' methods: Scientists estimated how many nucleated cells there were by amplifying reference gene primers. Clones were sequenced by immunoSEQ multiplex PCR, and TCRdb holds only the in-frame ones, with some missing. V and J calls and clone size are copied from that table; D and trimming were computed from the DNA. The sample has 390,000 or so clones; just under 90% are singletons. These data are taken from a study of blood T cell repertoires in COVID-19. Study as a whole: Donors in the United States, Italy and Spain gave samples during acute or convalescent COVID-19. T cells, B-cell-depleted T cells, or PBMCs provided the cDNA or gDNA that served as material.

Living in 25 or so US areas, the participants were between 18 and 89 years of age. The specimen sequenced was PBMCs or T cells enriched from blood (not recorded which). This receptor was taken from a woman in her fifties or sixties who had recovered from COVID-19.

The CDR3 DNA follows: TGCGCCAGCAGCCAAGATAACAGCAACACCGGGGAGCTGTTTTTT. Translation gives CASSQDNSNTGELFF. The chain carries TRBV4-1 and TRBJ2-2, with D unclear. The germline V and J ends were trimmed by 0 bases and 2 bases, with 7 bases remaining between them. The CDR3 runs 15 residues. Germline V CDR1 and CDR2: MGHRA, YSYEKL.